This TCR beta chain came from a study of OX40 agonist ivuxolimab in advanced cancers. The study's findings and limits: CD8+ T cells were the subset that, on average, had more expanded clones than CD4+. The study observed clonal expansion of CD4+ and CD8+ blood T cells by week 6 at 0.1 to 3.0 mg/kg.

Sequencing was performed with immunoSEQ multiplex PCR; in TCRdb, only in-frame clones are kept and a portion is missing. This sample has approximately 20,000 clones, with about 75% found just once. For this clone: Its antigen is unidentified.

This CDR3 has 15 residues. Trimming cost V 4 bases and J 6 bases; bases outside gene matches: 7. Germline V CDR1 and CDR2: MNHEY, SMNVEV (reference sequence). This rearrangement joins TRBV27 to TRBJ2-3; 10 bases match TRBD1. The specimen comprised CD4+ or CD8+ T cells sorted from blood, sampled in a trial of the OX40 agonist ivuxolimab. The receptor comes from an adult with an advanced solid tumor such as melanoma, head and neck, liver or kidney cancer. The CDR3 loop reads CASSWGTGAGDTQYF. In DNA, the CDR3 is TGTGCCAGCAGTTGGGGGACAGGGGCCGGGGATACGCAGTATTTT.